The present entry profiles one TCR beta chain with its context. The sample originates from a study of identical twins. V was pared by 0 bases and J by 6 bases, with 5 bases of the junction left unmatched. CDR3 length: 14 residues. With template switching, a universal primer site was added, and the cDNA carried unique molecular identifiers. TCRdb fed the 5' RACE reads into MiXCR, producing one record per CDR3 protein. The sample contains 260,000 or so distinct CDR3 sequences, roughly 7.5% of which appear only once. This sample also belongs to another study, concerning yellow fever vaccine responses in identical twins.

This sequence joins TRBV12-3 or TRBV12-4 and TRBJ2-7, with TRBD2 matching over 7 bases. Sequenced input: CD8+ T cells sorted from blood. The receptor comes from a woman under 30 in good health. CDR3 sequence reads: CASSLAGGPIEQYF. In nucleotides, the CDR3 is TGTGCCAGCAGTTTAGCGGGAGGGCCTATCGAGCAGTACTTC.